Listed below are T cell receptor beta chains from one sample, sequenced in a study of T-cell memory formation after mild COVID-19. TCRdb re-derived calls from the 5' RACE reads in MiXCR, one entry per CDR3 protein. The top ten clones hold approximately 12% of a sample with 300,000 to 400,000 distinct CDR3 sequences, around 20% of them seen once. The sequenced sample was PBMCs or a T cell subset sorted from them (not recorded which). The receptors originated from an adult woman who had mild COVID-19 (a few samples of this study predate the infection). Cell type and time point are not known. Both conserved end residues are part of each CDR3. Fields, in order: V gene, J gene, clone size, D gene, CDR3 length, CDR3 protein, CDR3 DNA. D genes are given only for firm matches. The size field is filled for only some rows; it gives once, few, many or a size class.

v_call: TRBV20-1
j_call: TRBJ2-7
clone_size: -
d_call: TRBD1
cdr3_length: 12
cdr3_aa: CSGWTGSHEQYF
cdr3_nt: TGCAGTGGATGGACAGGGTCCCACGAGCAGTACTTC

v_call: TRBV30
j_call: TRBJ1-6
clone_size: few
d_call: -
cdr3_length: 14
cdr3_aa: CAWSVPGTNSPLHF
cdr3_nt: TGTGCCTGGAGTGTACCAGGGACTAATTCACCCCTCCACTTT

v_call: TRBV19
j_call: TRBJ2-7
clone_size: -
d_call: -
cdr3_length: 12
cdr3_aa: CASSMIGNEQYF
cdr3_nt: TGTGCCAGTAGTATGATAGGGAACGAGCAGTACTTC

v_call: TRBV6-1
j_call: TRBJ2-3
clone_size: -
d_call: TRBD2
cdr3_length: 16
cdr3_aa: CASSEFLAGGTDTQYF
cdr3_nt: TGTGCCAGCAGTGAGTTTTTAGCGGGGGGCACAGATACGCAGTATTTT

v_call: TRBV5-1
j_call: TRBJ1-1
clone_size: -
d_call: TRBD1
cdr3_length: 12
cdr3_aa: CASRLTGGEAFF
cdr3_nt: TGCGCCAGCAGGCTAACAGGGGGGGAAGCTTTCTTT

v_call: TRBV19
j_call: TRBJ2-7
clone_size: -
d_call: TRBD1
cdr3_length: 15
cdr3_aa: CASLGQGQGAYEQYF
cdr3_nt: TGTGCCAGTTTGGGTCAGGGACAGGGGGCTTACGAGCAGTACTTC

v_call: TRBV7-8
j_call: TRBJ2-5
clone_size: many
d_call: -
cdr3_length: 12
cdr3_aa: CASAGAQETQYF
cdr3_nt: TGTGCCAGCGCAGGGGCCCAAGAGACCCAGTACTTC

v_call: TRBV9
j_call: TRBJ2-7
clone_size: few
d_call: TRBD1
cdr3_length: 15
cdr3_aa: CASSVEGQGANEQYF
cdr3_nt: TGTGCCAGCAGCGTAGAGGGACAGGGGGCCAACGAGCAGTACTTC

v_call: TRBV20-1
j_call: TRBJ1-3
clone_size: few
d_call: -
cdr3_length: 15
cdr3_aa: CSARVLGGSGNTIYF
cdr3_nt: TGCAGTGCTAGAGTCCTCGGCGGGTCTGGAAACACCATATATTTT

v_call: TRBV12-3/TRBV12-4
j_call: TRBJ1-2
clone_size: -
d_call: TRBD1
cdr3_length: 12
cdr3_aa: CASSPGGSSYTF
cdr3_nt: TGTGCCAGCAGTCCAGGGGGGAGTAGCTACACCTTC

v_call: TRBV12-3/TRBV12-4
j_call: TRBJ1-4
clone_size: -
d_call: -
cdr3_length: 14
cdr3_aa: CASSFGAGNEKLFF
cdr3_nt: TGTGCCAGCAGTTTTGGGGCAGGGAATGAAAAACTGTTTTTT

v_call: TRBV5-1
j_call: TRBJ2-7
clone_size: few
d_call: -
cdr3_length: 13
cdr3_aa: CASSLGAHYEQYF
cdr3_nt: TGCGCCAGCAGCTTGGGAGCGCACTACGAGCAGTACTTC

v_call: TRBV12-3/TRBV12-4
j_call: TRBJ1-1
clone_size: few
d_call: -
cdr3_length: 15
cdr3_aa: CASIIGGHPNTEAFF
cdr3_nt: TGTGCCAGCATTATAGGGGGGCACCCTAACACTGAAGCTTTCTTT

v_call: TRBV5-1
j_call: TRBJ2-1
clone_size: few
d_call: -
cdr3_length: 14
cdr3_aa: CASSSGELGSEQFF
cdr3_nt: TGCGCCAGCAGCTCAGGGGAACTCGGATCGGAGCAGTTCTTC

v_call: TRBV9
j_call: TRBJ1-1
clone_size: -
d_call: -
cdr3_length: 14
cdr3_aa: CASSVGGGNGEAFF
cdr3_nt: TGTGCCAGCAGCGTGGGGGGAGGGAACGGAGAAGCTTTCTTT

v_call: TRBV6-2/TRBV6-3
j_call: TRBJ2-1
clone_size: -
d_call: TRBD2
cdr3_length: 17
cdr3_aa: CASSPAGRAGGHNEQFF
cdr3_nt: TGTGCCAGCAGCCCGGCAGGGCGAGCGGGAGGGCACAATGAGCAGTTCTTC

v_call: TRBV25-1
j_call: TRBJ1-1
clone_size: -
d_call: -
cdr3_length: 14
cdr3_aa: CASSESGGSSEAFF
cdr3_nt: TGTGCCAGCAGTGAATCTGGGGGGTCGTCTGAAGCTTTCTTT

v_call: TRBV19
j_call: TRBJ2-4
clone_size: -
d_call: -
cdr3_length: 13
cdr3_aa: CASSIASKNIQYF
cdr3_nt: TGTGCCAGTAGTATAGCCAGCAAAAACATTCAGTACTTC

v_call: TRBV6-5
j_call: TRBJ2-1
clone_size: few
d_call: TRBD2
cdr3_length: 17
cdr3_aa: CASSPYRTSSSYNEQFF
cdr3_nt: TGTGCCAGCAGTCCCTACCGGACTAGCAGCTCCTACAATGAGCAGTTCTTC

v_call: TRBV6-5
j_call: TRBJ1-5
clone_size: few
d_call: -
cdr3_length: 14
cdr3_aa: CASSFRGAGQPQHF
cdr3_nt: TGTGCCAGCAGTTTTCGGGGGGCAGGGCAGCCCCAGCATTTT

v_call: TRBV9
j_call: TRBJ1-1
clone_size: few
d_call: -
cdr3_length: 13
cdr3_aa: CASSAGGKTEAFF
cdr3_nt: TGTGCCAGCAGCGCTGGGGGGAAGACTGAAGCTTTCTTT

v_call: TRBV12-3/TRBV12-4
j_call: TRBJ1-1
clone_size: many
d_call: -
cdr3_length: 15
cdr3_aa: CASSFSGTGNTEAFF
cdr3_nt: TGTGCCAGCAGTTTTAGCGGGACGGGGAACACTGAAGCTTTCTTT

v_call: TRBV5-1
j_call: TRBJ2-5
clone_size: many
d_call: -
cdr3_length: 15
cdr3_aa: CASSPERRGRETQYF
cdr3_nt: TGCGCCAGCAGCCCCGAGCGGAGAGGGCGAGAGACCCAGTACTTC

v_call: TRBV5-6
j_call: TRBJ2-6
clone_size: -
d_call: -
cdr3_length: 15
cdr3_aa: CASSYVYSGANVLTF
cdr3_nt: TGTGCCAGCAGCTATGTGTACTCTGGGGCCAACGTCCTGACTTTC

v_call: TRBV11-1
j_call: TRBJ2-3
clone_size: few
d_call: -
cdr3_length: 16
cdr3_aa: CASSSWTGWESDTQYF
cdr3_nt: TGTGCCAGCAGCTCTTGGACTGGGTGGGAGTCAGATACGCAGTATTTT

v_call: TRBV7-9
j_call: TRBJ2-1
clone_size: -
d_call: -
cdr3_length: 17
cdr3_aa: CASSAAFPQRSYNEQFF
cdr3_nt: TGTGCCAGCAGCGCGGCTTTCCCCCAGAGGTCCTACAATGAGCAGTTCTTC

v_call: TRBV7-2
j_call: TRBJ2-1
clone_size: -
d_call: TRBD2
cdr3_length: 15
cdr3_aa: CASSLPGLGYNEQFF
cdr3_nt: TGTGCCAGCAGCTTACCGGGACTAGGCTACAATGAGCAGTTCTTC

v_call: TRBV7-9
j_call: TRBJ2-5
clone_size: -
d_call: TRBD1
cdr3_length: 14
cdr3_aa: CASSEQGTKETQYF
cdr3_nt: TGTGCCAGCAGTGAACAGGGGACCAAAGAGACCCAGTACTTC

v_call: TRBV9
j_call: TRBJ1-1
clone_size: few
d_call: -
cdr3_length: 14
cdr3_aa: CASSVYGQNTEAFF
cdr3_nt: TGTGCCAGCAGCGTATACGGGCAGAACACTGAAGCTTTCTTT

v_call: TRBV13
j_call: TRBJ2-1
clone_size: -
d_call: -
cdr3_length: 15
cdr3_aa: CASSLSKVWGNEQFF
cdr3_nt: TGTGCCAGCAGCTTAAGCAAGGTATGGGGCAATGAGCAGTTCTTC

v_call: TRBV27
j_call: TRBJ2-7
clone_size: few
d_call: -
cdr3_length: 14
cdr3_aa: CASSLGPGVYEQYF
cdr3_nt: TGTGCCAGCAGTTTAGGACCCGGGGTCTACGAGCAGTACTTC

v_call: TRBV9
j_call: TRBJ2-7
clone_size: -
d_call: -
cdr3_length: 15
cdr3_aa: CASSVASGDPYEQYF
cdr3_nt: TGTGCCAGCAGCGTAGCTTCGGGGGACCCCTACGAGCAGTACTTC